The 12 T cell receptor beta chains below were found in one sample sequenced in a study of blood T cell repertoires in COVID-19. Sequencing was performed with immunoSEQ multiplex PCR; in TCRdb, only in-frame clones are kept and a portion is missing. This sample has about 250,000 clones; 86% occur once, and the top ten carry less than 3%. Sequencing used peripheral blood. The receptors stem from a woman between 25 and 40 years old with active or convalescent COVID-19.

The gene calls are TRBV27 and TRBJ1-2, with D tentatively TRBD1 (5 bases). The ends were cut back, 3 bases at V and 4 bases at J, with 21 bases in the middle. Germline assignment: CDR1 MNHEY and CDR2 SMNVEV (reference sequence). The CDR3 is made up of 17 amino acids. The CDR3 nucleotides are TGTGCCAGCAGTTTCGACGTCGGCGGGGGTTACACCTATGGCTACACCTTC. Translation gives CASSFDVGGGYTYGYTF.

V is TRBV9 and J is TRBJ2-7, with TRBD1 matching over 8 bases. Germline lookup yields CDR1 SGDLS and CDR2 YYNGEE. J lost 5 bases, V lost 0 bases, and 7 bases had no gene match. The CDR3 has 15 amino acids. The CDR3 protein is CASSVARTGYNEQYF. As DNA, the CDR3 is TGTGCCAGCAGCGTAGCAAGGACAGGGTATAACGAGCAGTACTTC.

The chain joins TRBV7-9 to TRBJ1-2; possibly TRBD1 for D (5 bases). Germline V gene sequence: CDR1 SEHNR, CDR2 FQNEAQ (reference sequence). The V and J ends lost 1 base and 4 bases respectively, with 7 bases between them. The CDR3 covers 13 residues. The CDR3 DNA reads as TGTGCCAGCAGCTTAGAACAGGCCTATGGCTACACCTTC. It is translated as CASSLEQAYGYTF.

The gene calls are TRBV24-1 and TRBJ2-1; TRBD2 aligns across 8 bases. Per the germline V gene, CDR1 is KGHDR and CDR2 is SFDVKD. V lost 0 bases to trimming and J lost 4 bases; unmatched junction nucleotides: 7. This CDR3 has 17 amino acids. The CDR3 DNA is TGTGCCACCAGTGATTTGGGAGTAGCGGGGAGGTACAATGAGCAGTTCTTC. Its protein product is CATSDLGVAGRYNEQFF.

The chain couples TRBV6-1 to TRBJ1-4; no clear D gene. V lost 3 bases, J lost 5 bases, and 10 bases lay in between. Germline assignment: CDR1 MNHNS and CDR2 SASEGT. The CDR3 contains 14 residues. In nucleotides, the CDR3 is TGTGCCAGCAGTGACACACAGCTAAATGAAAAACTGTTTTTT. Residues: CASSDTQLNEKLFF.

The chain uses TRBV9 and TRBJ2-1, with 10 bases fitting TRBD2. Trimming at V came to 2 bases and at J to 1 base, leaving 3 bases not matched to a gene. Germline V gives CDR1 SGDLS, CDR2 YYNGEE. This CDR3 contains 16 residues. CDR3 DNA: TGTGCCAGCAGCGTCGGGACTAGCGCTTCCTACAATGAGCAGTTCTTC. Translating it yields CASSVGTSASYNEQFF.

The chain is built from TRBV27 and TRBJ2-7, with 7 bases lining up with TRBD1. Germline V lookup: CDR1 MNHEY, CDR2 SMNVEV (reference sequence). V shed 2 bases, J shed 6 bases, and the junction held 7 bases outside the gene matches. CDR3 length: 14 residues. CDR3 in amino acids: CASSLQGVRGEQYF. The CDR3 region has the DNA TGTGCCAGCAGTTTACAGGGGGTTCGGGGCGAGCAGTACTTC.

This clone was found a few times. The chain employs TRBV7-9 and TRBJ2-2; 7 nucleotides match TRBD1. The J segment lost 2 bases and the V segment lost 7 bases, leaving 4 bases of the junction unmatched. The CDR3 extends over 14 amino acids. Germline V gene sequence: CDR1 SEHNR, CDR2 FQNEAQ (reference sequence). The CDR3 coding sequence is TGTGCCAGCACCAAGGGGGCCAACACCGGGGAGCTGTTTTTT. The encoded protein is CASTKGANTGELFF.

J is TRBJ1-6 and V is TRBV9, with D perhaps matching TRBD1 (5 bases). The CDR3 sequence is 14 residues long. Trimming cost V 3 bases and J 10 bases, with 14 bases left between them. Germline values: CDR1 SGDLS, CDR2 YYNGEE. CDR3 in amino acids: CASSARGELSPLHF. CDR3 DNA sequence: TGTGCCAGCAGCGCCCGGGGGGAACTGTCACCCCTCCACTTT.

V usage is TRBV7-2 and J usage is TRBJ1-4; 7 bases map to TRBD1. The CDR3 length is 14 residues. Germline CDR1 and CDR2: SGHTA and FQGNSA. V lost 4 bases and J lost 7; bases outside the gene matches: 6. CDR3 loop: CASSSTGAGEKLFF. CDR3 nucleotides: TGTGCCAGCAGCTCAACAGGGGCTGGTGAAAAACTGTTTTTT.

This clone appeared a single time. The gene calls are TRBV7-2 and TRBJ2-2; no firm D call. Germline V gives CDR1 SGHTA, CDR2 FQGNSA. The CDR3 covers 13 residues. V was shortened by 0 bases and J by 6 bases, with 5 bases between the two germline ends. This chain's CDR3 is CASSLAASGELFF. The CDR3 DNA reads TGTGCCAGCAGCTTAGCCGCGTCCGGGGAGCTGTTTTTT.

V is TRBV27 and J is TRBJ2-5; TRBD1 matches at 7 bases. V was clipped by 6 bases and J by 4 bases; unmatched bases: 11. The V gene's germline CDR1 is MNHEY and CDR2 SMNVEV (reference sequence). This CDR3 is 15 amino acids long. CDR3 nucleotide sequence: TGTGCCAGCAGACACAGGGGAGTAGGGCGAGAGACCCAGTACTTC. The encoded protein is CASRHRGVGRETQYF.